The clone carrying this TCR beta chain was observed many times. Its target is unknown. Patients having uncontrolled infection, another autoimmune disease, pregnancy or lactation were not included. Source material for PBMCs was 10 ml fresh peripheral blood. RNA transcripts were the template for amplifying TCR beta CDR3 regions. First-round RT-PCR of the TCR CDR3 relied on the HTBI primer set. From the multiplex PCR reads, TCRdb called clonotypes with MiXCR, one entry per CDR3 protein. This repertoire shows 350,000 to 400,000 distinct CDR3 sequences, more than 11% found once; its top ten account for approximately 11%. This sample was taken from a study of T cells in Graves' hyperthyroidism and ophthalmopathy. Overall study: Pretreatment peripheral blood was obtained at initial diagnosis. Study conclusions and caveats: Ophthalmopathy was distinguished from stable hyperthyroidism by 13 V-J signatures.

The CDR3 is made up of 14 amino acids. V dropped 8 bases and J dropped 6; count of bases not matched to a gene: 10. Germline CDR1 reads MNHNS; CDR2 reads SASEGT. V and J are TRBV6-1 and TRBJ2-7; 10 bases are shared with TRBD2. The TCR was taken from an older woman with Graves' hyperthyroidism. Sequenced: blood. This chain's CDR3 is CASGSSGSNREQYF. The CDR3 nucleotides read TGTGCCAGCGGTTCTAGCGGGAGTAATCGCGAGCAGTACTTC.